The present T cell receptor beta chain was sequenced within a study of cytomegalovirus exposure and HLA in healthy donors. Across the study: Earlier, 110 million or so unique TCR beta sequences were recovered from roughly 200 million T cells by an analysis.

CDR3 size: 15 residues. Germline lookup yields CDR1 LNHDA and CDR2 SQIVND (reference sequence). Trimming took 2 bases from V and 0 from J, leaving 10 bases between them. It was with 60 Vbeta and 13 Jbeta primers that the PCR ran. Generated by immunoSEQ multiplex PCR, the TCRdb table keeps only in-frame clones and is missing some. The data hold fewer than 100,000 clones, with approximately 76% observed a single time. The V and J genes are TRBV19 and TRBJ1-1; unclear D gene. This clonotype originated in a man aged 40-50 years in good health and CMV-seronegative. The sequenced material came from PBMCs. This chain's CDR3 is CASSIIPVMNTEAFF. CDR3 sequence (DNA): TGTGCCAGTAGTATAATTCCAGTGATGAACACTGAAGCTTTCTTT.